Below, 9 T cell receptor beta chains from the same sample are listed, as sequenced in a study of STAT3 mutations in large granular lymphocyte leukemia. Study-wide results and limits: At least one immunodominant TCR beta clonotype appeared in every T-cell large granular lymphocyte leukemia patient.

The assay was immunoSEQ multiplex PCR, and TCRdb's table has in-frame clones only and misses some. The repertoire holds 30,000 to 40,000 clones, around 85% seen once, with over 9.5% in the top ten. Which antigens these TCRs recognize remains unknown. Sequencing was performed on peripheral blood mononuclear cells. The receptors here all came from a man aged 55 to 69 with T-cell large granular lymphocyte leukemia. Some clones in this sample may be carry-over from other donors' samples.

The chain carries TRBV7-2 and TRBJ2-3; D is perhaps TRBD1 or TRBD2 (5 bases each). The CDR3 contains 15 residues. V lost 3 bases and J lost 11, with 21 bases in between. CDR1 SGHTA and CDR2 FQGNSA come from the germline V gene. The CDR3 is CASSFLRGPQGEQYF. CDR3 DNA sequence: TGTGCCAGCAGCTTTTTGAGGGGACCTCAGGGCGAGCAGTATTTT.

This clone was detected only a few times. The chain uses TRBV15 and TRBJ2-7, with D possibly called TRBD1 or TRBD2 (5 bases each). The length of the CDR3 is 14 residues. Between the trimmed V and J ends, which lost 1 base and 4 bases, there was a span of 11 bases. CDR1 is LNHNV, CDR2 YYDKDF, per germline (reference sequence). CDR3 protein: CATSRGGEGYEQYF. The CDR3, as DNA: TGTGCCACCAGCAGAGGCGGAGAGGGGTACGAGCAGTACTTC.

The V call is TRBV6-5, the J call TRBJ2-7; 9 bases line up with TRBD2. The CDR3 loop spans 13 amino acids. Germline CDR1 reads MNHEY; CDR2 reads SVGAGI. Unmatched junction bases numbered 7, after V lost 6 bases and J lost 7 bases. This chain's CDR3 is CASSRAGGEEQYF. The CDR3 bases are TGTGCCAGCAGCCGAGCGGGAGGTGAAGAGCAGTACTTC.

V and J are TRBV6-4 and TRBJ1-3; D not certain. CDR3 length: 12 amino acids. The germline V and J ends were trimmed by 7 bases and 3 bases, with 7 bases remaining between them. CDR1 is MRHNA, CDR2 SNTAGT, per germline. CDR3 residues: CASTPDGNTIYF. CDR3 nucleotide sequence: TGTGCCAGCACTCCAGATGGAAACACCATATATTTT.

This clone was recorded a few times. V is TRBV5-1 and J is TRBJ2-3, with D maybe TRBD2 (5 bases). V lost 4 bases and J 6 bases, leaving 18 bases between the germline ends. Germline V gives CDR1 SGHRS, CDR2 YFSETQ. The CDR3 extends over 15 amino acids. The CDR3 sequence: CASSGPPGSGDTQYF. DNA for the CDR3: TGCGCCAGCAGCGGACCCCCGGGGTCTGGGGATACGCAGTATTTT.

The chain recombines TRBV6-5 with TRBJ2-7; weak D call: TRBD1 (6 bases). Trimming stripped 7 bases from V and 6 bases from J, with 19 bases between. The CDR3 loop spans 14 amino acids. CDR1 and CDR2 from the germline V gene are MNHEY and SVGAGI. CDR3 bases: TGTGCCAGCACTGGAAGGGGACAAACATTCGAGCAGTACTTC. The encoded protein is CASTGRGQTFEQYF.

This chain connects TRBV18 to TRBJ1-1, with D tentatively TRBD1 (6 bases). The V and J ends lost 0 bases and 3 bases respectively, with 14 bases between them. CDR3 length equals 16 residues. Germline V gene sequence: CDR1 KGHSH, CDR2 LQKENI. The CDR3 reads CASSPPSGGLDTEAFF. CDR3 DNA: TGTGCCAGCTCACCACCATCCGGGGGGCTAGACACTGAAGCTTTCTTT.

The CDR3, as DNA: TGCAGCGTTTCGGGACAGGGATTCTACGAGCAGTACTTC. Its protein product is CSVSGQGFYEQYF. This sequence joins TRBV29-1 and TRBJ2-7, with 9 bases that match TRBD1. The junction had 5 bases not matched to a gene; V was cut back by 5 bases and J by 3 bases. Germline lookup yields CDR1 SQVTM and CDR2 ANQGSEA. CDR3 length: 13 amino acids.

This clone showed up just a few times. The chain has TRBV6-5 and TRBJ1-1; D remains ambiguous. Germline CDR1 is MNHEY and CDR2 is SVGAGI. The CDR3 runs 13 residues. Trimming removed 5 bases at V and 5 bases at J, with 12 bases between. CDR3 DNA: TGTGCCAGCAGTCGTTCCGGGAAAACTGAAGCTTTCTTT. Translation: CASSRSGKTEAFF.